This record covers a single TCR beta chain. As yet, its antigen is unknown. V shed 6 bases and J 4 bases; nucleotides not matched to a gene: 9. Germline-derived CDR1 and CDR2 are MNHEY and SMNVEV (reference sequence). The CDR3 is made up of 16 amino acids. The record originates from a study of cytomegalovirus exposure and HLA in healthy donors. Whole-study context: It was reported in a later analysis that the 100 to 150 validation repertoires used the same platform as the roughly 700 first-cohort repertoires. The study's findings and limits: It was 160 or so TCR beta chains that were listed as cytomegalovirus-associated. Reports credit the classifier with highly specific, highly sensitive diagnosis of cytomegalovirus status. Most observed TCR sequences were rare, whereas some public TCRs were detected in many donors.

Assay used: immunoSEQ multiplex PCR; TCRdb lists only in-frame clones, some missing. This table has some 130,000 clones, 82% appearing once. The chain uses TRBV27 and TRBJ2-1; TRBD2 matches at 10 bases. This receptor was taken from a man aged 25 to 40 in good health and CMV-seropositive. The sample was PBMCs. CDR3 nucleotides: TGTGCCAGCAGCCGAGGCGGACTAGCGGATTACAATGAGCAGTTCTTC. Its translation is CASSRGGLADYNEQFF.